These 3 T cell receptor beta chains came from one sample sequenced in a study of cytomegalovirus exposure and HLA in healthy donors (dated by TCRdb to between 2016 and 2019). Receptor libraries were prepared by the immunoSEQ multiplex PCR assay. For the multiplex PCR, a mixture combining 60 forward primers for TCR Vbeta segments and 13 reverse primers for TCR Jbeta segments was used. TCRdb retrieved this table from immuneACCESS and kept in-frame rearrangements only. Not all clones are present; in checked studies, unresolved V genes account for under half, and no reason is known for the remainder. Present in this sample are fewer than 150,000 clones, around 81% of which were seen just once. The ten top clones hold 2.8% of the sample. Sequencing was carried out using PBMCs. These receptors were collected from a male donor in good health and CMV-seronegative.

The chain is built from TRBV21-1 and TRBJ1-4; TRBD1 is the table's D call and was not checked against the DNA. TRBV21-1 is reported as a pseudogene. This CDR3 region has 12 residues. In DNA form, the CDR3 reads TGTGCCAACTTATGGGGCCCAGAAAAACTGTTTTTT. This encodes CANLWGPEKLFF.

As DNA, the CDR3 is TGTGCCAGCAGCGGGAGGGTGTACGAGCAGTACTTC. It translates to CASSGRVYEQYF. The chain is built from TRBV2 and TRBJ2-7; 8 nucleotides agree with TRBD2. This CDR3 spans 12 amino acids. The germline V gene has CDR1 SNHLY and CDR2 FYNNEI. V shed 6 bases and J 4 bases; nucleotides not matched to a gene: 2.

V and J are TRBV19 and TRBJ2-7; weak D call: TRBD1 (6 bases). CDR3 length equals 15 residues. Germline V gene lookup returns CDR1 LNHDA and CDR2 SQIVND (reference sequence). Trimming left V 0 bases short and J 3 bases short, with 12 bases between. In nucleotides, the CDR3 is TGTGCCAGTAGTATAGAAACGAGGGGACACTACGAGCAGTACTTC. It is translated as CASSIETRGHYEQYF.